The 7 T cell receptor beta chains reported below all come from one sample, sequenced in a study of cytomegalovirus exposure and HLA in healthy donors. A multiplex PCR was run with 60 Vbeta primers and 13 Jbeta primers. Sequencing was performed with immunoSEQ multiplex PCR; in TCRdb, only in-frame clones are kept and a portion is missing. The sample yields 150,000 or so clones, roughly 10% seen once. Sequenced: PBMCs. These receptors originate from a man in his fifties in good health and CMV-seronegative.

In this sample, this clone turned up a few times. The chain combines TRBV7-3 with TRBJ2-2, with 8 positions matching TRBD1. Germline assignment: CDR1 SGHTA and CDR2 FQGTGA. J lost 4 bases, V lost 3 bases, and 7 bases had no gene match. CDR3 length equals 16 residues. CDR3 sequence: CASSLATGASTGELFF. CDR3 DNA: TGTGCCAGCAGCTTGGCGACAGGGGCGAGCACCGGGGAGCTGTTTTTT. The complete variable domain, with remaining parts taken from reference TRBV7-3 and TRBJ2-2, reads GAGVSQTPSNKVTEKGKYVELRCDPISGHTALYWYRQSLGQGPEFLIYFQGTGAADDSGLPNDRFFAVRPEGSVSTLKIQRTERGDSAVYLCASSLATGASTGELFFGEGSRLTVL.

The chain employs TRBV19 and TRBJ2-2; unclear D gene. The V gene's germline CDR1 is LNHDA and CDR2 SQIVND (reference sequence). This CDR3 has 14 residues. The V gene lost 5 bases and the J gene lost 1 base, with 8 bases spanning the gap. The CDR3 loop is CASSLSKNTGELFF. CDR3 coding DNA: TGTGCCAGTAGTCTGAGCAAGAACACCGGGGAGCTGTTTTTT. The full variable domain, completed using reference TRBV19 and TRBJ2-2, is DGGITQSPKYLFRKEGQNVTLSCEQNLNHDAMYWYRQDPGQGLRLIYYSQIVNDFQKGDIAEGYSVSREKKESFPLTVTSAQKNPTAFYLCASSLSKNTGELFFGEGSRLTVL.

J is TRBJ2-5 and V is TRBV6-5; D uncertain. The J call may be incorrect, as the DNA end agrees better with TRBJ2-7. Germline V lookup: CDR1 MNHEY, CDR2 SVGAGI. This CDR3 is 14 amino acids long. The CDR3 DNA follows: TGTGCCAGCAGTTACTCAACAGTCTCCTACGAGCAGTACTTC. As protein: CASSYSTVSYEQYF.

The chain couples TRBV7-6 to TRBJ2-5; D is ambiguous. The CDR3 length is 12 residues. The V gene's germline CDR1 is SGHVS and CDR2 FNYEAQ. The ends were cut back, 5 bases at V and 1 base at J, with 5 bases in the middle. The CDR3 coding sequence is TGTGCCAGCAGCCTTCCCCAAGAGACCCAGTACTTC. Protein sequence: CASSLPQETQYF.

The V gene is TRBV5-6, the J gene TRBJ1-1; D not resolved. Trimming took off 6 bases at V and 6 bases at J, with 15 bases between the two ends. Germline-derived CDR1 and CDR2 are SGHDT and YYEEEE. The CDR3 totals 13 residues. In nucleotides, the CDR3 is TGTGCCAGCATCTCGGGGTCAATGGCTGAAGCTTTCTTT. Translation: CASISGSMAEAFF.

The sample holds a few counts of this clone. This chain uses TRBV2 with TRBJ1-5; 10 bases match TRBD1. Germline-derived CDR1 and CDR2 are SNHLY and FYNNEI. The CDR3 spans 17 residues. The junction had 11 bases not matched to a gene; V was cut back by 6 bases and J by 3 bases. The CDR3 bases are TGTGCCAGCAGGACAGGGGGCGCGCCCGGTACCAATCAGCCCCAGCATTTT. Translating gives CASRTGGAPGTNQPQHF.

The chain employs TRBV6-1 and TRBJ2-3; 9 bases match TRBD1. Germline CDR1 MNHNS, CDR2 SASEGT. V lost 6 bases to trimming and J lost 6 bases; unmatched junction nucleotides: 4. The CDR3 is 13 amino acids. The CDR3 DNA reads TGTGCCAGCAGCCGGGACAGGGTTGATACGCAGTATTTT. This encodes CASSRDRVDTQYF.